A selection of T cell receptor beta chains follows, all from one sample in a study of technical replicates of blood from several donors. Data came from immunoSEQ multiplex PCR; TCRdb stores just in-frame clones and leaves some out. The sample lists about 53,000 clones; roughly 86% were seen once. Sequenced sample: PBMCs. These receptors were taken from a human donor in good health. Some clones in this sample may be carry-over from other donors' samples. The CDR3 runs from the conserved cysteine through the conserved F or W. A D gene is named only where the DNA matches it firmly. Size is stated for part of the rows, as once, few or many counts, or as a class when the clone is expanded.

clone_size	v_call	j_call	d_call	cdr3_nt	cdr3_aa
.	TRBV7-9	TRBJ1-1	.	TGTGCCAGCAGCTCGGACAGCACGAACACTGAAGCTTTCTTT	CASSSDSTNTEAFF
.	TRBV30	TRBJ2-7	TRBD1	TGTGCCTGGAGTGTATTGGACAGGGACCCTACCTACGAGCAGTACTTC	CAWSVLDRDPTYEQYF
.	TRBV18	TRBJ2-5	.	TGTGCCAGCTCACCACAACCGGGGAAAGAGACCCAGTACTTC	CASSPQPGKETQYF
.	TRBV7-2	TRBJ2-7	.	TGTGCCAGCAGCTTTAAAGATCGTCAGGAGCAGTACTTC	CASSFKDRQEQYF
.	TRBV7-2	TRBJ2-7	TRBD1	TGTGCCAGCAGCCCCAGGACAGGGACCTCCTACGAGCAGTACTTC	CASSPRTGTSYEQYF
.	TRBV7-2	TRBJ1-1	TRBD1	TGTGCCAGCAGCTTAGCCCCCGGACAGGGAGCCGGCACTGAAGCTTTCTTT	CASSLAPGQGAGTEAFF
.	TRBV7-9	TRBJ1-2	.	TGTGCCAGCAGCTCGAAAAGAGGGGGGGATAACTATGGCTACACCTTC	CASSSKRGGDNYGYTF
.	TRBV7-3	TRBJ1-2	TRBD1	TGTGCCAGCAGCTTAACGTCACAGGGGAGCGGCTACACCTTC	CASSLTSQGSGYTF
once	TRBV19	TRBJ2-6	.	TGTGCCAGTAAAGACAGCTCTGGGGCCAACGTCCTGACTTTC	CASKDSSGANVLTF
.	TRBV4-2	TRBJ2-2	.	TGTGCCAGCAGCCAAGACGCGTCCCTTCAAACCGGGGAGCTGTTTTTT	CASSQDASLQTGELFF
.	TRBV4-3	TRBJ1-2	TRBD1	TGCGCCAGCAGCCAAGAAGGACAGGGGGCTGGTGGCTACACCTTC	CASSQEGQGAGGYTF
.	TRBV4-1	TRBJ1-2	TRBD1	TGCGCCAGCAGCCAAGATCGGACAGGGGGGGATGGCTACACCTTC	CASSQDRTGGDGYTF